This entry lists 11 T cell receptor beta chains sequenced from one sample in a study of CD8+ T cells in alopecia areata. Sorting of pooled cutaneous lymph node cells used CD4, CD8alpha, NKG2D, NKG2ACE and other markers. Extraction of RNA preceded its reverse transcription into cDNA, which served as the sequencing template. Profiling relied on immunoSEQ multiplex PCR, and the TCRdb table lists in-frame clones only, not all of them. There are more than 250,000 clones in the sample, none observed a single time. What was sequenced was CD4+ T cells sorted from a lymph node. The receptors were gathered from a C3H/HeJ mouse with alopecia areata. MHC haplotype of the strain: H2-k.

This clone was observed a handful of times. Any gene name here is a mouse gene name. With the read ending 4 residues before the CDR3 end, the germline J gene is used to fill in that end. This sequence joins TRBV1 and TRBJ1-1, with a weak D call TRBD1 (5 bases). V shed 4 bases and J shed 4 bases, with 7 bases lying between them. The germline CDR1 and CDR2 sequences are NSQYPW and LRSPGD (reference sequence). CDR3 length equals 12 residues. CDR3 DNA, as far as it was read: TGCACCTGCAGTGAGGGGTTCACA. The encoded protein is CTCSEGFT. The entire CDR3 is CTCSEGFTEVFF.

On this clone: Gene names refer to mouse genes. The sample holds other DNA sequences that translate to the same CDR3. Incomplete CDR3 DNA: TGTGCCAGCAGTGATGCACGGACTGGGGGTTAT. Translated: CASSDARTGGY. The whole CDR3 protein reads CASSDARTGGYEQYF. The gene calls are TRBV13-1 and TRBJ2-7; 10 nucleotides line up with TRBD2. From the germline J gene comes the end of the CDR3, since the read stops 4 residues before it. Germline V gives CDR1 NSHNY, CDR2 SYGAGN. The CDR3 runs to 15 residues.

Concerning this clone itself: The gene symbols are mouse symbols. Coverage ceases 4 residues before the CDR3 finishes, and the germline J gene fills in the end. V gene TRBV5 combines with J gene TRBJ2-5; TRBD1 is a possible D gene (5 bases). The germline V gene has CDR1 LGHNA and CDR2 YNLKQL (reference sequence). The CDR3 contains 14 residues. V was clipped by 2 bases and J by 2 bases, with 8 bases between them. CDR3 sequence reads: CASSQLDIQDTQYF. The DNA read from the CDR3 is TGTGCCAGCAGCCAATTGGACATCCAAGAC.

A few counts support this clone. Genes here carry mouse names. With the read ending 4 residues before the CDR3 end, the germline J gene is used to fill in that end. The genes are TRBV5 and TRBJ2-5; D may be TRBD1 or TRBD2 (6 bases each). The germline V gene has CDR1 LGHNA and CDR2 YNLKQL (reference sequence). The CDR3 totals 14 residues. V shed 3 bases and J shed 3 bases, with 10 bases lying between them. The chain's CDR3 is CASSQGASQDTQYF. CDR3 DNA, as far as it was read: TGTGCCAGCAGCCAGGGGGCCTCTCAAGAC.

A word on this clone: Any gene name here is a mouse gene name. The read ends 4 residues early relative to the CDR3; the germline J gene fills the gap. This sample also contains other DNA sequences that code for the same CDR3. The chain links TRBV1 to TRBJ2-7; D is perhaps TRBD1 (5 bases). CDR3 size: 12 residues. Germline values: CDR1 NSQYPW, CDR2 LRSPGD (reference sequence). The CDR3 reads CTCSASGYEQYF. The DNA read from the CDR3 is TGCACCTGCAGTGCCTCAGGGTAT.

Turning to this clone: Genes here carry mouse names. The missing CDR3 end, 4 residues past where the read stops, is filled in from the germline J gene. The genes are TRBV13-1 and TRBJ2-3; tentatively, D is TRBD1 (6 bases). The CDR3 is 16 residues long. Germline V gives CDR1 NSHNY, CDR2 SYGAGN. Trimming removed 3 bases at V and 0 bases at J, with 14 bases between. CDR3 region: CASSGSRTASAETLYF. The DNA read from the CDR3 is TGTGCCAGCAGTGGTTCTCGGACAGCTAGTGCAGAA.

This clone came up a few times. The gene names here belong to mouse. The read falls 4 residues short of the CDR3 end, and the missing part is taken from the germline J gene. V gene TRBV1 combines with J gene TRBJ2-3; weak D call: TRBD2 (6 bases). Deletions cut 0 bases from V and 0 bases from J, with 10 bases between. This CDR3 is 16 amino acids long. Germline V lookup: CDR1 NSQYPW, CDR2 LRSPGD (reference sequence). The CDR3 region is CTCSADGTLSAETLYF. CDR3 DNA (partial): TGCACCTGCAGTGCAGATGGGACTCTTAGTGCAGAA.

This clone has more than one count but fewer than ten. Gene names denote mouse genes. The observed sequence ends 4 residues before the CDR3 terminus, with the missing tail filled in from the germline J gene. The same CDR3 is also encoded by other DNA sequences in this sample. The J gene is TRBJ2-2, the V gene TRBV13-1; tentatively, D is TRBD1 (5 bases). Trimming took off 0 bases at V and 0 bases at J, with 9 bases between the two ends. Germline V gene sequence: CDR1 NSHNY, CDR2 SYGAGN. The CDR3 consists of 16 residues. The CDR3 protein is CASSDGQGANTGQLYF. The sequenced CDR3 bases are TGTGCCAGCAGTGATGGGCAGGGAGCAAACACCGGG.

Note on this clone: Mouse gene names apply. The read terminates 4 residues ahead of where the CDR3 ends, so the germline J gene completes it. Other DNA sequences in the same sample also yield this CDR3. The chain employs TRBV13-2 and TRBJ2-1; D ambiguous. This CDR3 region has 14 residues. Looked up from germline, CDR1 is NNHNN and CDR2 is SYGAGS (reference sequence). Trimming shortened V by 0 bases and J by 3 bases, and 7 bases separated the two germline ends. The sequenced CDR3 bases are TGTGCCAGCGGTGATGGAACAGTCTATGCT. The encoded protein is CASGDGTVYA. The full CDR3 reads CASGDGTVYAEQFF.

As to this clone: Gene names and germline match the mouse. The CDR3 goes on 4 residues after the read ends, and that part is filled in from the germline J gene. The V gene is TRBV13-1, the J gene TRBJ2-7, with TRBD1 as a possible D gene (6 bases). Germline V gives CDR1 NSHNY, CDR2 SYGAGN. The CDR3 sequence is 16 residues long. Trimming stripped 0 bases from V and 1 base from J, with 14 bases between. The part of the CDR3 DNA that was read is TGTGCCAGCAGTGATGCAAGGGGGACCCCGTCCTAT. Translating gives CASSDARGTPSY. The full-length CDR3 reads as CASSDARGTPSYEQYF.

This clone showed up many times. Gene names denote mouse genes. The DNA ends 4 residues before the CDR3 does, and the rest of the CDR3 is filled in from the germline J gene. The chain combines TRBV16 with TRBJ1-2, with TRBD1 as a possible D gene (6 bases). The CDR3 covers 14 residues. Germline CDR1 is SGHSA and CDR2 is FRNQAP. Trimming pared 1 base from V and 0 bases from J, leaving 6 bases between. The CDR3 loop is CASSLGTANSDYTF. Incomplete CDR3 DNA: TGTGCAAGCAGCTTAGGGACAGCAAACTCC.